This T cell receptor beta chain derives from a study of OX40 agonist ivuxolimab in advanced cancers. Study-level information: Every 2 weeks, ivuxolimab was infused into the patients intravenously at between 0.01 and 10 mg/kg. Enrolled patients in dose escalation had cancers that were hepatocellular carcinoma, melanoma, renal cell or head and neck cancer. Study-level results: The expanded peripheral T cells' antigen specificity was not determined. Relative to CD4+, CD8+ T cells held more expanded clones on average.

This CDR3 has 14 residues. V shed 4 bases and J shed 4 bases, with 13 bases lying between them. The germline V gene has CDR1 SGHVS and CDR2 FQNEAQ. Clones were read by immunoSEQ multiplex PCR, and TCRdb kept only the in-frame ones, dropping some. The table lists 45,000 to 60,000 clones, 85% to 90% of them singletons. Regarding this clone: Its target is unknown.

The V call is TRBV7-8, the J call TRBJ2-5; D could derive from TRBD1 or TRBD2 (6 bases each). The sequence was collected from an adult with an advanced solid tumor such as melanoma, head and neck, liver or kidney cancer. The sample was CD4+ or CD8+ T cells sorted from blood, taken in a trial of the OX40 agonist ivuxolimab. CDR3 nucleotide sequence: TGTGCCAGCAGCTCCGCCGGGGGCGGAGAGACCCAGTACTTC. This codes for CASSSAGGGETQYF.